The sequence of this T cell receptor (beta chain) was determined in a study of patients and donors after allogeneic stem cell transplantation. This clonotype was seen a handful of times. Each CDR3 protein gets one entry after TCRdb re-called the RT-PCR reads with MiXCR. In the table there are about 960,000 distinct CDR3 sequences, over 15% of which are singletons. CDR3 length equals 13 residues. The V end lost 11 bases, the J end lost 5 bases, and 18 bases lay between the germline ends. The sequenced sample was blood, either unsorted or a sorted T cell fraction (not recorded which). This chain joins TRBV12-3 or TRBV12-4 and TRBJ1-1, with D maybe TRBD1 (6 bases). The source of this sequence is a human donor who was either an allogeneic HSCT recipient or a stem cell or donor lymphocyte infusion donor (not recorded which). It is not recorded whose cells these are; they may come from a transplant donor. The CDR3 DNA reads as TGTGCCTCACGGGCAGGGGTGGAAACTGAAGCTTTCTTT. It specifies CASRAGVETEAFF.